This is a list of T cell receptor beta chains from one sample in a study of blood T cell repertoires in COVID-19. Sequenced by immunoSEQ multiplex PCR; TCRdb stores in-frame clones only, minus some. Here the sample spans 39,000 or so clones, roughly nine tenths being singletons. The source material was peripheral blood. The receptors shown here come from a human donor in a cohort sampled during active COVID-19. Both conserved end residues are part of each CDR3. Fields, in order: J gene, clone size, V gene, D gene, CDR3 DNA, CDR3 protein. D genes are given only for firm matches. Size values are once, few and many counts, or a class for expanded clones, and some rows have none.

J gene: TRBJ1-5; clone size: -; V gene: TRBV11-1; D gene: -; CDR3 DNA: TGTGCCAGCAGCTTAACGACACTTCAGCCCCAGCATTTT; CDR3 protein: CASSLTTLQPQHF
J gene: TRBJ1-2; clone size: -; V gene: TRBV19; D gene: -; CDR3 DNA: TGTGCCAGTAGTATCGGGCAGGGAGGTGGCTACACCTTC; CDR3 protein: CASSIGQGGGYTF
J gene: TRBJ2-7; clone size: few; V gene: TRBV6-5; D gene: TRBD1; CDR3 DNA: TGTGCCAGCAAGACCTCAGGGGGCGGGTCCTACGAGCAGTACTTC; CDR3 protein: CASKTSGGGSYEQYF
J gene: TRBJ1-4; clone size: once; V gene: TRBV19; D gene: -; CDR3 DNA: TGTGCCAGTAGTCTGATGGGGATTGGGGCTGAAAAACTGTTTTTT; CDR3 protein: CASSLMGIGAEKLFF
J gene: TRBJ1-3; clone size: -; V gene: TRBV12-5; D gene: -; CDR3 DNA: TGTGCTAGTTCGGTGTACAACACCATATATTTT; CDR3 protein: CASSVYNTIYF
J gene: TRBJ2-5; clone size: -; V gene: TRBV9; D gene: TRBD2; CDR3 DNA: TGTGCCAGCAGCGTAGGGCTAGCGGGGGGCCCCTGGACCCAGTACTTC; CDR3 protein: CASSVGLAGGPWTQYF
J gene: TRBJ1-4; clone size: -; V gene: TRBV29-1; D gene: TRBD1; CDR3 DNA: TGCAGCGTTGTTCAGACAGGGAGTGAAAAACTGTTTTTT; CDR3 protein: CSVVQTGSEKLFF
J gene: TRBJ2-7; clone size: -; V gene: TRBV27; D gene: -; CDR3 DNA: TGTGCCACCAGTTCCCCGACGGGGAAATACGAGCAGTACTTC; CDR3 protein: CATSSPTGKYEQYF
J gene: TRBJ2-1; clone size: few; V gene: TRBV12-3/TRBV12-4; D gene: -; CDR3 DNA: TGTGCCAGCAGTGCCCGATGGGGGGTTGGGAAGTTCTTC; CDR3 protein: CASSARWGVGKFF
J gene: TRBJ2-6; clone size: few; V gene: TRBV9; D gene: TRBD2; CDR3 DNA: TGTGCCAGCAGCGAGCGGGGCTCTGGGGCCAACGTCCTGACTTTC; CDR3 protein: CASSERGSGANVLTF
J gene: TRBJ2-7; clone size: -; V gene: TRBV5-1; D gene: TRBD1; CDR3 DNA: TGCGCCAGCAGCTCGTGGACAGGGGGCAACGAGCAGTACTTC; CDR3 protein: CASSSWTGGNEQYF
J gene: TRBJ1-5; clone size: -; V gene: TRBV27; D gene: -; CDR3 DNA: TGTGCCAGCAGTTTATCGCTCGCAGGGGCTCAGCCCCAGCATTTT; CDR3 protein: CASSLSLAGAQPQHF
J gene: TRBJ2-4; clone size: -; V gene: TRBV7-2; D gene: -; CDR3 DNA: TGTGCCAGCAGCACCCACCAGGCAAGTAAGGACATTCAGTACTTC; CDR3 protein: CASSTHQASKDIQYF
J gene: TRBJ2-3; clone size: -; V gene: TRBV4-1; D gene: TRBD2; CDR3 DNA: TGCGCCAGCAGCCAAGGACTAGCTCCTAGCACAGATACGCAGTATTTT; CDR3 protein: CASSQGLAPSTDTQYF
J gene: TRBJ2-3; clone size: -; V gene: TRBV9; D gene: TRBD2; CDR3 DNA: TGTGCCAGCAGCGTATTGAGCGGGGGGGCCGCAGATACGCAGTATTTT; CDR3 protein: CASSVLSGGAADTQYF
J gene: TRBJ1-1; clone size: -; V gene: TRBV5-1; D gene: -; CDR3 DNA: TGCGCCAGCAGCTTGAGGCCAGAGGGTGGGAACACTGAAGCTTTCTTT; CDR3 protein: CASSLRPEGGNTEAFF
J gene: TRBJ2-1; clone size: -; V gene: TRBV3-1/TRBV3-2; D gene: TRBD2; CDR3 DNA: TGTGCCAGCAGCCGGGGCTATAGCGGGAGGGGGGCTCTGAATGAGCAGTTCTTC; CDR3 protein: CASSRGYSGRGALNEQFF
J gene: TRBJ1-1; clone size: -; V gene: TRBV3-1/TRBV3-2; D gene: TRBD1; CDR3 DNA: TGTGCCAGCAGCCACTCGGCACAGGGGACTGAAGCTTTCTTT; CDR3 protein: CASSHSAQGTEAFF
J gene: TRBJ2-3; clone size: -; V gene: TRBV7-9; D gene: -; CDR3 DNA: TGTGCCAGCAGCTTAGGGAGCGCAGATACGCAGTATTTT; CDR3 protein: CASSLGSADTQYF
J gene: TRBJ2-7; clone size: once; V gene: TRBV6-5; D gene: -; CDR3 DNA: TGTGCCAGCAGCTCCACCGGATGGGGCCGCTACGAGCAGTACTTC; CDR3 protein: CASSSTGWGRYEQYF
J gene: TRBJ2-7; clone size: -; V gene: TRBV30; D gene: TRBD2; CDR3 DNA: TGTGCCTGGACTAGCGGGAGGGCCCTCGGCGAGCAGTACTTC; CDR3 protein: CAWTSGRALGEQYF
J gene: TRBJ2-2; clone size: -; V gene: TRBV7-2; D gene: -; CDR3 DNA: TGTGCCAGCAGCTTAGGCGATGACTTGAACACCGGGGAGCTGTTTTTT; CDR3 protein: CASSLGDDLNTGELFF
J gene: TRBJ2-1; clone size: -; V gene: TRBV6-5; D gene: -; CDR3 DNA: TGTGCCACCCGCGGGGTCACCTACAATGAGCAGTTCTTC; CDR3 protein: CATRGVTYNEQFF
J gene: TRBJ2-3; clone size: -; V gene: TRBV7-9; D gene: -; CDR3 DNA: TGTGCCAGCAGCCAGGTCCAGGGGGGCCGGGATACGCAGTATTTT; CDR3 protein: CASSQVQGGRDTQYF
J gene: TRBJ2-7; clone size: few; V gene: TRBV7-9; D gene: -; CDR3 DNA: TGTGCCAGCAGCTTACCCCCCCGTTCGGGATTTACCCCCGAGCAGTACTTC; CDR3 protein: CASSLPPRSGFTPEQYF
J gene: TRBJ2-7; clone size: -; V gene: TRBV3-1/TRBV3-2; D gene: -; CDR3 DNA: TGTGCCAGCCTTAGGAGGCCAAGTTACGAGCAGTACTTC; CDR3 protein: CASLRRPSYEQYF
J gene: TRBJ1-3; clone size: -; V gene: TRBV9; D gene: -; CDR3 DNA: TGTGCCAGCAGCCCGACGGGGGGTAGGGGCACCATATATTTT; CDR3 protein: CASSPTGGRGTIYF
J gene: TRBJ2-2; clone size: -; V gene: TRBV15; D gene: -; CDR3 DNA: TGTGCCACCAGCAGCACTCCACCGGACAGTCCCGGGGAGCTGTTTTTT; CDR3 protein: CATSSTPPDSPGELFF
J gene: TRBJ2-3; clone size: -; V gene: TRBV4-3; D gene: TRBD1; CDR3 DNA: TGCGCCAGCAGCCAAGATACGGCCAGGGGGACAGATACGCAGTATTTT; CDR3 protein: CASSQDTARGTDTQYF